The 3 T cell receptor beta chains below come from one sample, sequenced in a study of Graves' ophthalmopathy and Graves' hyperthyroidism listed by TCRdb under 2018. TCRdb lists the instrument as Illumina HiSeq 2000. TCR beta CDR3 regions were amplified from RNA transcripts for repertoire sequencing. The first round was an RT-PCR using HTBI primers with the Qiagen OneStep RT-PCR kit, and this first round was followed by a second-round multiplex PCR, then size selection and purification. TCRdb ran its own pipeline on the public reads, namely fastp trimming at Q25 and MiXCR clone calling, and kept in-frame beta chains. For every CDR3 protein sequence, its rows merge into one entry that carries the most common genes and DNA. This sample comprises about 400,000 distinct CDR3 sequences, 15% to 20% of them detected only once. The ten largest clones represent roughly 1.6% of the sample. The sample comprised peripheral blood. These receptors were taken from a woman younger than 30 with Graves' ophthalmopathy. Donor details come from another sample of the same person, matched by shared clones.

This clonotype was found many times. The V and J genes are TRBV12-3 or TRBV12-4 and TRBJ1-2; D not resolved. This CDR3 spans 15 amino acids. Trimming left V 7 bases short and J 4 bases short, with 19 bases between. The CDR3 bases are TGTGCCAGCACTCTGCGGGCCGTAGGTTTCTATGGCTACACCTTC. Its protein is CASTLRAVGFYGYTF.

This clonotype was found many times. The chain links TRBV2 to TRBJ2-5; 14 nucleotides match TRBD2. The junction had 7 bases not matched to a gene; V was cut back by 11 bases and J by 5 bases. The CDR3 sequence is 14 residues long. Germline lookup yields CDR1 SNHLY and CDR2 FYNNEI. The CDR3 nucleotides read TGTGCCCACCGACTAGCGGGGGGGCTGGAGACCCAGTACTTC. The encoded protein is CAHRLAGGLETQYF.

This clonotype was observed a handful of times. This chain's CDR3 is CASSQSPTGGTEAFF. CDR3 sequence (DNA): TGCGCCAGCAGCCAAAGCCCGACAGGGGGTACTGAAGCTTTCTTT. The chain links TRBV4-3 to TRBJ1-1; TRBD1 aligns across 9 bases. This CDR3 contains 15 residues. Germline trimming cut 2 bases from V and 5 bases from J; bases unmatched to any gene: 6. Germline V gives CDR1 LGHNA, CDR2 YSLEER.